The entry below describes one T cell receptor (beta chain). Its antigen is unidentified. Use of 60 Vbeta and 13 Jbeta primers characterized the PCR. Assay: immunoSEQ multiplex PCR; the TCRdb copy retains only in-frame clones and omits some. The table has 200,000 to 250,000 clones, around 85% seen once. The data belong to a study of cytomegalovirus exposure and HLA in healthy donors. Whole-study results and caveats: There was a cluster of highly shared sequence variants that was likely a sequencing artifact. On later analysis, the bulk of CMV-associated TCR beta chains appeared to be HLA-restricted.

Germline V gives CDR1 GTSNPN, CDR2 SVGIG (reference sequence). The CDR3 contains 12 residues. With 3 bases clipped from V and 5 bases from J, the junction kept 1 base outside the gene matches. The source is a human donor in good health. Sequenced: PBMCs. This chain links TRBV30 with TRBJ2-5; 9 bases map to TRBD1. In DNA form, the CDR3 reads TGTGCCTGGAGGGGGACAGGGGAGACCCAGTACTTC. As protein: CAWRGTGETQYF.